Listed here are 21 T cell receptor beta chains from one sample, sequenced in a study of regulatory T cells in long-lasting Graves disease. To make TCR beta libraries, researchers used iRepertoire HTBI primers and Arm-PCR of CDR3 regions. Each CDR3 protein gets one entry after TCRdb re-called the multiplex PCR reads with MiXCR. Among nearly 350,000 distinct CDR3 sequences listed, around 19% were seen once. Time point in this sample: persistent/refractory GD, antithyroid drugs over 5 years with positive TRAb. From PBMCs, RNA was extracted and then used to make the TCR library. The material was peripheral blood mononuclear cells (PBMCs), obtained when the disease was refractory, from a patient treated with antithyroid drugs. These receptors were obtained from a female donor with Graves disease.

This clonotype showed up just a few times. This chain connects TRBV30 to TRBJ1-6; D gene unclear. This CDR3 spans 14 amino acids. CDR1 and CDR2 (germline): GTSNPN, SVGIG (reference sequence). Trimming stripped 0 bases from V and 5 bases from J, with 8 bases between. CDR3 DNA sequence: TGTGCCTGGAGTGTACATCCTAATAATTCACCCCTCCACTTT. Translated: CAWSVHPNNSPLHF.

Many counts were recorded for this clonotype. The J gene is TRBJ2-1, the V gene TRBV28, with TRBD2 matching over 7 bases. The V segment lost 1 base and the J segment 4 bases; nucleotides outside the gene matches: 4. From germline, CDR1 is MDHEN and CDR2 SYDVKM. The CDR3 runs to 15 residues. This CDR3 reads CASSLLASGYNEQFF. The CDR3 DNA reads as TGTGCCAGCAGTTTATTGGCTAGCGGATACAATGAGCAGTTCTTC.

This sequence joins TRBV28 and TRBJ1-4; a possible D gene is TRBD1 (5 bases). V was clipped by 7 bases and J by 6 bases, with 27 bases between them. Germline CDR1 MDHEN, CDR2 SYDVKM. The CDR3 length is 18 residues. CDR3 sequence (DNA): TGTGCCAGCAAGTTAGGCGGGGCGTATGAGAAGGCGTATGAAAAACTGTTTTTT. Translation gives CASKLGGAYEKAYEKLFF.

Details on this clonotype: This may stem from a read error, because a much larger clone lies one nucleotide away. The rearrangement joins TRBV28 to TRBJ1-3, with no clear D. Germline V CDR1 and CDR2: MDHEN, SYDVKM. CDR3 size: 15 residues. In DNA, the CDR3 is TGTGCCAGCAGTTTTACCCTCCCCTCTGGAAACACCATATGTTTT. Amino acids: CASSFTLPSGNTICF.

The chain has TRBV4-1 and TRBJ2-7; unclear D gene. The CDR3 extends over 13 amino acids. V gave up 1 base and J gave up 2 bases, with 6 bases separating them. The germline V gene has CDR1 MGHRA and CDR2 YSYEKL. This CDR3 is CASSQVPAYEQYF. CDR3 bases: TGCGCCAGCAGCCAAGTTCCAGCCTACGAGCAGTACTTC.

This clonotype was recorded at least ten times. This chain connects TRBV6-1 to TRBJ2-7; D is perhaps TRBD2 (6 bases). Germline CDR1 MNHNS, CDR2 SASEGT. Between the trimmed V and J ends, which lost 7 bases and 0 bases, there was a span of 13 bases. The CDR3 has 14 amino acids. The CDR3 region is CASTQRASSYEQYF. Written as DNA, the CDR3 is TGTGCCAGCACCCAGCGGGCGAGCTCCTACGAGCAGTACTTC.

This clonotype was found many times. CDR3 sequence: CASSESIYRQGGQGKRSPLHF. The CDR3 DNA follows: TGCGCCAGCAGTGAGTCGATATACCGACAGGGAGGCCAAGGGAAAAGGTCACCCCTCCACTTT. The chain links TRBV10-2 to TRBJ1-6; 7 bases agree with TRBD1. The V gene's germline CDR1 is WSHSY and CDR2 SAAADI. V shed 0 bases, J shed 10 bases, and the junction held 24 bases outside the gene matches. The CDR3 is 21 amino acids.

This chain connects TRBV20-1 to TRBJ2-5; D is perhaps TRBD1 (6 bases). The CDR3 consists of 14 residues. V was clipped by 4 bases and J by 2 bases, with 14 bases between them. CDR1 and CDR2 from the germline V gene are DFQATT and SNEGSKA (reference sequence). The CDR3 loop reads CSATDRFRQETQYF. The CDR3 nucleotides are TGCAGTGCTACGGACAGATTTAGGCAAGAGACCCAGTACTTC.

This clonotype was counted a few times. V is TRBV6-1 and J is TRBJ1-5; D is unclear. Germline loops: CDR1 MNHNS, CDR2 SASEGT. The CDR3 runs to 16 residues. Trimming removed 0 bases from V and 4 bases from J, with 13 bases in between. The CDR3 DNA follows: TGTGCCAGCAGTGAAGCTGCGAAAGGGCTAAATCAGCCCCAGCATTTT. It specifies CASSEAAKGLNQPQHF.

This clonotype has a handful of counts. The chain combines TRBV5-1 with TRBJ1-2, with D tentatively TRBD1 (6 bases). Germline-derived CDR1 and CDR2 are SGHRS and YFSETQ. Between the trimmed V and J ends, which lost 0 bases and 6 bases, there was a span of 21 bases. CDR3 length: 17 amino acids. In DNA, the CDR3 is TGCGCCAGCAGCTTGGTACCCCCTAAACAGGGAGGGCATGGCTACACCTTC. Encoded protein: CASSLVPPKQGGHGYTF.

This clonotype has just a few counts. This chain uses TRBV7-2 with TRBJ1-1; D is perhaps TRBD1 (6 bases). V lost 5 bases to trimming and J lost 1 base, with 11 bases between them. Germline assignment: CDR1 SGHTA and CDR2 FQGNSA. The CDR3 is 14 amino acids. The CDR3 is CASSPTTGNTEAFF. In DNA, the CDR3 is TGTGCCAGCAGCCCTACGACAGGGAACACTGAAGCTTTCTTT.

V usage is TRBV7-8 and J usage is TRBJ2-7; D gene unclear. The CDR3 totals 16 residues. Trimming removed 1 base from V and 0 bases from J, with 13 bases in between. Germline CDR1 is SGHVS and CDR2 is FQNEAQ. CDR3 in amino acids: CASSLEWDASSYEQYF. The CDR3 bases are TGTGCCAGCAGCTTAGAATGGGATGCGAGCTCCTACGAGCAGTACTTC.

The rearrangement links TRBV12-3 or TRBV12-4 to TRBJ2-7; 8 bases match TRBD2. This CDR3 is built from 17 residues. J gave up 3 bases and V 3 bases, and 13 bases lay outside the gene matches. In DNA form, the CDR3 reads TGTGCCAGCAGTTTTACTAGCGGATCTTTTGCTTTCTACGAGCAGTACTTC. This sequence encodes CASSFTSGSFAFYEQYF.

This clonotype was counted many times. This chain uses TRBV12-3 or TRBV12-4 with TRBJ1-5; 8 nucleotides match TRBD1. This CDR3 has 12 residues. V shed 10 bases, J shed 7 bases, and the junction held 6 bases outside the gene matches. The CDR3 is CATKDRVQPQHF. DNA for the CDR3: TGTGCCACCAAGGACAGGGTACAGCCCCAGCATTTT.

The V gene is TRBV2, the J gene TRBJ1-2; 7 bases agree with TRBD1. The junction had 14 bases not matched to a gene; V was cut back by 6 bases and J by 13 bases. CDR1 is SNHLY and CDR2 is FYNNEI in the germline V gene. This CDR3 spans 13 amino acids. CDR3 sequence reads: CASSPERDRIITF. The CDR3 bases are TGTGCCAGCAGCCCCGAGAGGGACAGAATCATCACCTTC. Together with reference TRBV2 and TRBJ1-2, the CDR3 gives the full variable domain: EPEVTQTPSHQVTQMGQEVILRCVPISNHLYFYWYRQILGQKVEFLVSFYNNEISEKSEIFDDQFSVERPDGSNFTLKIRSTKLEDSAMYFCASSPERDRIITFGSGTRLTVV.

This clonotype was counted ten times or more. The genes are TRBV28 and TRBJ1-5, with unresolved D. With 0 bases removed from V and 6 bases from J, the gap between germline ends came to 3 bases. This CDR3 contains 12 residues. Germline V lookup: CDR1 MDHEN, CDR2 SYDVKM. The CDR3 nucleotides are TGTGCCAGCAGTTTATGGGGTCAGCCCCAGCATTTT. This encodes CASSLWGQPQHF.

This clonotype was seen a handful of times. This rearrangement joins TRBV13 to TRBJ1-4; tentative D call: TRBD1 (6 bases). The CDR3 consists of 15 residues. With 5 bases removed from V and 4 bases from J, the gap between germline ends came to 14 bases. Germline V gives CDR1 PRHDT, CDR2 FYEKMQ (reference sequence). The CDR3 loop reads CASSPWTEINEKLFF. The CDR3, as DNA: TGTGCCAGCAGCCCCTGGACAGAGATTAATGAAAAACTGTTTTTT.

This clonotype was found a few times. The rearrangement uses TRBV30 and TRBJ1-5; possible D gene TRBD1, 6 bases. Germline V gene sequence: CDR1 GTSNPN, CDR2 SVGIG (reference sequence). The CDR3 is 16 residues long. V lost 3 bases and J lost 3, with 18 bases in between. CDR3 DNA sequence: TGTGCCTGGAGGATGACAGGCGGTGGAAACAATCAGCCCCAGCATTTT. It encodes CAWRMTGGGNNQPQHF.

The V gene is TRBV20-1, the J gene TRBJ1-5; D may be TRBD1 (6 bases). CDR1 and CDR2 from the germline V gene are DFQATT and SNEGSKA (reference sequence). This CDR3 comprises 14 residues. V was shortened by 3 bases and J by 0 bases, with 9 bases between the two germline ends. CDR3 sequence: CSASAGASNQPQHF. The CDR3 DNA reads as TGCAGTGCTAGTGCAGGGGCTAGCAATCAGCCCCAGCATTTT.

CDR3 residues: CASSHRLDQDAVREQYF. CDR3 in DNA: TGTGCCAGCAGCCACAGACTAGATCAGGATGCGGTGAGGGAGCAGTACTTC. The chain carries TRBV4-2 and TRBJ2-7, with a tentative D call TRBD2 (6 bases). The CDR3 contains 17 residues. Germline V CDR1 and CDR2: LGHNA, YNFKEQ. The germline V and J ends were trimmed by 3 bases and 7 bases, with 25 bases remaining between them.

With respect to this clonotype: One base away lies a much larger clone, so this may be a sequencing read error. V is TRBV19 and J is TRBJ2-7, with TRBD1 as a possible D gene (6 bases). Trimming cost V 5 bases and J 0 bases, with 14 bases left between them. The CDR3 spans 15 residues. The germline V gene encodes CDR1 LNHDA and CDR2 SQIVND (reference sequence). The CDR3 sequence: CASSPEDSHSYEQYF. CDR3 in DNA: TGTGCCAGTAGTCCCGAGGACAGCCACTCCTACGAGCAGTACTTC.